This T cell receptor beta chain was sequenced in a study of breast tumors, draining lymph nodes, adjacent tissues. This clonotype came up once. The CDR3 has 14 residues. V was clipped by 5 bases and J by 4 bases, with 15 bases between them. Germline values: CDR1 DFQATT, CDR2 SNEGSKA (reference sequence). Samples came from axillary lymph nodes draining the breast cancer. TCRdb re-derived calls from the multiplex PCR reads in MiXCR, one entry per CDR3 protein. The table lists about 140,000 distinct CDR3 sequences, approximately 20% of them singletons. The chain carries TRBV20-1 and TRBJ1-5, with D maybe TRBD1 (5 bases). The sample was axillary lymph node tissue. This sequence was found in a female donor with breast cancer. Some clones in this sample may be carry-over from other donors' samples. CDR3 sequence: CSAPVGVVNQPQHF. Here the CDR3 DNA reads TGCAGTGCTCCTGTGGGGGTCGTTAATCAGCCCCAGCATTTT.